This TCR beta chain was captured by sequencing in a study of shared clonotypes between healthy human individuals. Study-level points and caveats: Estimated richness values were generally larger in naive subsets than in memory subsets.

Authors' data handling: ImmunoSEQ supplied junction-only sequences lacking quality scores, so filtering was different. TCRdb's table, derived via immunoSEQ multiplex PCR, lists solely in-frame clones and lacks some. The V and J calls and clone size are taken from that table; D and trimming were inferred from the DNA. The sample consists of some 2,100,000 clones, about 92% of them appearing once. The CDR3 contains 15 residues. V dropped 0 bases and J dropped 5 bases, with 15 bases sitting between them. CDR1 SGHDT and CDR2 YYEEEE come from the germline V gene. Selected positively for CCR7 and CD45RO-negative, naive CD8 cells excluded terminally differentiated effector memory CD45RA+ cells. About this clone itself: As yet, its antigen is unknown.

The sequencing input was naive CD8+ T cells from PBMCs. The receptor comes from a man in his late teens or twenties in good health. Some clones in this sample may be carry-over from other donors' samples. The V call is TRBV5-6, the J call TRBJ2-7; D unclear. Here the CDR3 DNA reads TGTGCCAGCAGCTTGGAATTGTCACTACACCACGAGCAGTACTTC. This encodes CASSLELSLHHEQYF.